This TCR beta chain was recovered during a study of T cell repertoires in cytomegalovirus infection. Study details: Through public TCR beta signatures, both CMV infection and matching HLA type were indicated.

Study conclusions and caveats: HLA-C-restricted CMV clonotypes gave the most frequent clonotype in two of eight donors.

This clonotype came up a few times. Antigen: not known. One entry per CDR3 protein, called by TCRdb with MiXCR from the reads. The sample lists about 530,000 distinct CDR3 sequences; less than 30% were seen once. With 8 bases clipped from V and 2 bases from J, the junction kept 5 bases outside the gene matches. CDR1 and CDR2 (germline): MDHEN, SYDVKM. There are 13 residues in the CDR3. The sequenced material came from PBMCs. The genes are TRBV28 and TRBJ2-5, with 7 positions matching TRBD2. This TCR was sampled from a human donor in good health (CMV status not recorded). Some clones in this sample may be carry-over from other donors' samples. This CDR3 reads CASYERGQETQYF. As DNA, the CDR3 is TGTGCCAGCTACGAGCGGGGACAAGAGACCCAGTACTTC.